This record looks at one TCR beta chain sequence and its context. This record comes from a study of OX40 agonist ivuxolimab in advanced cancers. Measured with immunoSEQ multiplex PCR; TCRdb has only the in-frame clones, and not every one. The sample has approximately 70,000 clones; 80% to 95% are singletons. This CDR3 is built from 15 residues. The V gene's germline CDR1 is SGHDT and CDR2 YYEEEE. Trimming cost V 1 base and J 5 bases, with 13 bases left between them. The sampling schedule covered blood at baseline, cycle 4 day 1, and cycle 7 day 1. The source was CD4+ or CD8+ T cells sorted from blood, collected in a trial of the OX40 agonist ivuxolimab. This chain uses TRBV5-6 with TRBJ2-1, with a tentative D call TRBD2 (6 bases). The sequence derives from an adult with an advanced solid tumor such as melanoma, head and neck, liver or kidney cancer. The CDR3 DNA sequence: TGTGCCAGCAGCTTGCTACTAGCTATCGACAATGAGCAGTTCTTC. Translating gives CASSLLLAIDNEQFF.